The clone carrying this T cell receptor beta chain has a single count. Its cognate antigen is unknown. The sample comes from a study of T cell responses to AZD1222 COVID-19 vaccine. Study summary: Both about-4-week and about-12-week second-dose recipients were combined.

The CDR3 consists of 11 residues. Trimming pared 6 bases from V and 6 bases from J, leaving 6 bases between. From germline, CDR1 is MDHEN and CDR2 SYDVKM. Overall study findings and caveats: Most donors were white British, females outnumbered males, and clonal diversity was possibly underestimated.

The protocol was immunoSEQ multiplex PCR, while the TCRdb copy is restricted to in-frame clones and leaves out a portion. Here the sample spans 240,000 or so clones, approximately 93% being singletons. The V and J genes are TRBV28 and TRBJ2-1; tentative D call: TRBD2 (5 bases). This receptor was taken from an adult in good health. Sequenced material: peripheral blood, taken on day 0 of AZD1222 vaccination. CDR3 sequence reads: CASRDSNEQFF. DNA for the CDR3: TGTGCCAGCAGGGACTCCAATGAGCAGTTCTTC.